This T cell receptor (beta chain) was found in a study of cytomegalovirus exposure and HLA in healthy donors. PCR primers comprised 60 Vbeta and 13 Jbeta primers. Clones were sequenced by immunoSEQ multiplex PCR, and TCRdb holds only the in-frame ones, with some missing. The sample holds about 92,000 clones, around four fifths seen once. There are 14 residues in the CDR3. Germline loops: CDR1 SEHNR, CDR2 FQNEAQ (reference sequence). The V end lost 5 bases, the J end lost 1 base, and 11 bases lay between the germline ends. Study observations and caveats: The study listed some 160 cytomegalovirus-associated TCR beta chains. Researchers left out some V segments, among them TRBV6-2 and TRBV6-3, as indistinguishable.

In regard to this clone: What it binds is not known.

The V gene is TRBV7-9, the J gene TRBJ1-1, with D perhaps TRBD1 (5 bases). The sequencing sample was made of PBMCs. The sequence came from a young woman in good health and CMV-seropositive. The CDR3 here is CASSLQGKNTEAFF. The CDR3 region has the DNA TGTGCCAGCAGCCTCCAGGGAAAGAACACTGAAGCTTTCTTT.